This T cell receptor beta chain was identified during a study of blood T cell repertoires in COVID-19. About the research overall: T cells, B-cell-depleted T cells, or PBMCs provided the cDNA or gDNA that served as material.

Original data processing: Reference gene primers were amplified, and this amplification served to estimate nucleated cell counts. Sequencing was performed with immunoSEQ multiplex PCR; in TCRdb, only in-frame clones are kept and a portion is missing. The D gene and trimming were derived from the DNA, and the V and J assignments and clone size from that table. Seen here are roughly 320,000 clones, approximately 89% observed once, and the top ten hold approximately 2%. The Seattle site enrolled patients during active infection and followed them longitudinally. The V gene end was trimmed by 2 bases and the J gene end by 4 bases; junction bases not matched to a gene: 4. Germline V gene sequence: CDR1 SNHLY, CDR2 FYNNEI. CDR3 length equals 16 residues.

The sequenced material came from peripheral blood. The origin of this receptor is a woman in her 30s with COVID-19, enrolled during active disease. The chain employs TRBV2 and TRBJ2-2; TRBD2 agrees at 10 bases. The CDR3 region is CASSELAGGGTGELFF. The CDR3 nucleotides are TGTGCCAGCAGTGAATTAGCGGGGGGAGGCACCGGGGAGCTGTTTTTT.